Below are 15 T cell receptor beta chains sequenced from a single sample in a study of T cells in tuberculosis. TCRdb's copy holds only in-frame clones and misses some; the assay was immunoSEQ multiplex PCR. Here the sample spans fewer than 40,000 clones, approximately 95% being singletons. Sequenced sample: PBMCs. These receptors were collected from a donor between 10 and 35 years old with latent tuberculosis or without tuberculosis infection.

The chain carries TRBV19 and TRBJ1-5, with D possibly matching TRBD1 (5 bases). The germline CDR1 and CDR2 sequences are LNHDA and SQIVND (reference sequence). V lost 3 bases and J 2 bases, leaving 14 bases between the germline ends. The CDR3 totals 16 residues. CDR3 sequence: CASSMEGLYGNQPQHF. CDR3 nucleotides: TGTGCCAGTAGTATGGAGGGACTCTATGGCAATCAGCCCCAGCATTTT.

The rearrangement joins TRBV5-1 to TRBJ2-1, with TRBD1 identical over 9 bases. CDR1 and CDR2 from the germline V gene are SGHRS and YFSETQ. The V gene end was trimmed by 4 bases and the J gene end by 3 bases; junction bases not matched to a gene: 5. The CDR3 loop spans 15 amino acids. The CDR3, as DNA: TGCGCCAGCAGCAGGGGACAGGGAATCTACAATGAGCAGTTCTTC. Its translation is CASSRGQGIYNEQFF.

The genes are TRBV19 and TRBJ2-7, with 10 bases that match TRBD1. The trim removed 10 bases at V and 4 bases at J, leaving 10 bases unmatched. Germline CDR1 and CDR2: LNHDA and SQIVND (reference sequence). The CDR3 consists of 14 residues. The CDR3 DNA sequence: TGTGCCACCGCCGGGGACAGGGGCAAATACGAGCAGTACTTC. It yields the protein CATAGDRGKYEQYF. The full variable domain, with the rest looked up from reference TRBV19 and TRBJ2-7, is DGGITQSPKYLFRKEGQNVTLSCEQNLNHDAMYWYRQDPGQGLRLIYYSQIVNDFQKGDIAEGYSVSREKKESFPLTVTSAQKNPTAFYLCATAGDRGKYEQYFGPGTRLTVT.

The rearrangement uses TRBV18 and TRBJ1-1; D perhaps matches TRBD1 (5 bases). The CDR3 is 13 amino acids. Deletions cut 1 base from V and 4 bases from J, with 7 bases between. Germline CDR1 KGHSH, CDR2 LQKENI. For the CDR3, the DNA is TGTGCCAGCTCACCACGGGGGGGCACTGAAGCTTTCTTT. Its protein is CASSPRGGTEAFF.

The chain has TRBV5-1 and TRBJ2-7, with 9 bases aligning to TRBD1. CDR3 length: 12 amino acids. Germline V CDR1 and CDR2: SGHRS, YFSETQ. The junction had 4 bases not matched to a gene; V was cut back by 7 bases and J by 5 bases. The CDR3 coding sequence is TGCGCCAGCCGGGACAGGGTTCACGAGCAGTACTTC. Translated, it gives CASRDRVHEQYF.

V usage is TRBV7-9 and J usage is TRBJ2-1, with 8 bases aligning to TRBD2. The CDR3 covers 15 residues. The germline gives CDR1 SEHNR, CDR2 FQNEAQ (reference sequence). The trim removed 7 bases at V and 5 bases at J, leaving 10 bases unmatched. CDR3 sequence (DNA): TGTGCCAGCACCCAAAGTAGCGGGGCCGACAATGAGCAGTTCTTC. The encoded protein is CASTQSSGADNEQFF.

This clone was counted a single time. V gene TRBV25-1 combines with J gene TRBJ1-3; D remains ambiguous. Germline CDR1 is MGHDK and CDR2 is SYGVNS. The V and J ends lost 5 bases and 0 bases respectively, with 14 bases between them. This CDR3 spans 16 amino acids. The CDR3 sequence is CASSSPGTVSGNTIYF. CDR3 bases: TGTGCCAGCAGTTCCCCCGGAACAGTCTCTGGAAACACCATATATTTT.

CDR3 in amino acids: CASSPRGLEGYGYTF. The CDR3 DNA reads as TGTGCCAGCAGTCCCCGGGGACTGGAGGGCTATGGCTACACCTTC. V gene TRBV6-1 combines with J gene TRBJ1-2; possibly TRBD1 for D (5 bases). V lost 5 bases and J lost 4, with 17 bases in between. This CDR3 region has 15 residues. Germline assignment: CDR1 MNHNS and CDR2 SASEGT.

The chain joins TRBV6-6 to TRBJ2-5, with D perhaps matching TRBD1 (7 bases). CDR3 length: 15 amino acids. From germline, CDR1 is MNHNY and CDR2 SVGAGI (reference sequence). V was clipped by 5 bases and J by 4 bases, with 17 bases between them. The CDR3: CASSPRAGQLETQYF. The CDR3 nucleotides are TGTGCCAGCAGTCCTCGGGCGGGACAGTTAGAGACCCAGTACTTC.

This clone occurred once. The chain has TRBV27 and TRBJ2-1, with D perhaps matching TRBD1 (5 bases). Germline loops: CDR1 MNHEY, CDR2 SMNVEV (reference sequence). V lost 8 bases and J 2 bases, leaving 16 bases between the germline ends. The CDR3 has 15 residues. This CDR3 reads CASPLADRPYNEQFF. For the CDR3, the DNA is TGTGCCAGCCCATTGGCCGACAGACCCTACAATGAGCAGTTCTTC.

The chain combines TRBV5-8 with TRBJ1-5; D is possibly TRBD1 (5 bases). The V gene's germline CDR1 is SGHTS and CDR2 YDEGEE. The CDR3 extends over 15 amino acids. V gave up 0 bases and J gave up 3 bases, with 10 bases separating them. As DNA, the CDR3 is TGTGCCAGCAGCTTGGGGGGCAGGGTCAATCAGCCCCAGCATTTT. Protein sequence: CASSLGGRVNQPQHF.

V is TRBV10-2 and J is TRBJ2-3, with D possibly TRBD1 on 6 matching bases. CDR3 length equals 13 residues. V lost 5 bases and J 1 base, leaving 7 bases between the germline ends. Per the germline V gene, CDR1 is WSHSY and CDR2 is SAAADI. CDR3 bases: TGCGCCAGCAGTAGACAGGGCACAGATACGCAGTATTTT. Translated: CASSRQGTDTQYF.

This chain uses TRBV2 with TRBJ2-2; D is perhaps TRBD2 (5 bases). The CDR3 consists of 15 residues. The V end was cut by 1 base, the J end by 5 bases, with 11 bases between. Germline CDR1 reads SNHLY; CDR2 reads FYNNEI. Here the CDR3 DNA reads TGTGCCAGCAGTGAAGGGAGGAAAAGAACCGGGGAGCTGTTTTTT. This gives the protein CASSEGRKRTGELFF.

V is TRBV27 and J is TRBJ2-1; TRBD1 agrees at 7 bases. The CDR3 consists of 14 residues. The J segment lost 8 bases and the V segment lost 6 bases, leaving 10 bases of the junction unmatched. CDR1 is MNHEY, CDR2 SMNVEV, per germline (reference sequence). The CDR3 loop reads CASRMGTVVHEQFF. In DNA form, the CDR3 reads TGTGCCAGCAGGATGGGGACAGTCGTTCATGAGCAGTTCTTC.

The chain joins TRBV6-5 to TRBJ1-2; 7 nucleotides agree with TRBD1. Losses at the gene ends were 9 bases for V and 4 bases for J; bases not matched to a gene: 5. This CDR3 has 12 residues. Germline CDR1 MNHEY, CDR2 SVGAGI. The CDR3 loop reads CASRGQLYGYTF. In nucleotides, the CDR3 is TGTGCCAGTCGGGGACAGCTCTATGGCTACACCTTC.